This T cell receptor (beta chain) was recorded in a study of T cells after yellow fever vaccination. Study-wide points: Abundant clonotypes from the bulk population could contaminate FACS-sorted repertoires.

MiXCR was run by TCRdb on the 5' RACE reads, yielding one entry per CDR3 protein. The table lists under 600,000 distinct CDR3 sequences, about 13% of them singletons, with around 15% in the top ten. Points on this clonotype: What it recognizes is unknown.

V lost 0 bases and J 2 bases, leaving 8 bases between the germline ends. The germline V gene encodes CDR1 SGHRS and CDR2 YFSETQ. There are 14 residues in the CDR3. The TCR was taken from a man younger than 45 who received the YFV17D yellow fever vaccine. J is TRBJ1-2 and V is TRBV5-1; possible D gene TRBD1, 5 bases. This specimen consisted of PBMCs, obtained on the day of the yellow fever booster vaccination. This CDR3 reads CASSLAGDNYGYTF. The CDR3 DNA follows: TGCGCCAGCAGCTTGGCTGGGGACAACTATGGCTACACCTTC.